This is a list of T cell receptor beta chains from one sample in a study of blood T cell repertoires in COVID-19. The assay was immunoSEQ multiplex PCR, and TCRdb's table has in-frame clones only and misses some. The top ten hold approximately 4.1% of the sample, which has fewer than 200,000 clones, roughly 87% seen once. Sequenced input: peripheral blood. The receptor set was obtained from a woman aged 55-75 years who had recovered from COVID-19. The CDR3 runs from the conserved cysteine through the conserved F or W.

v_call	cdr3_aa
TRBV19	CASSIPGTYGYTF
TRBV2	CASIGTSAYNEQFF
TRBV4-2	CASSWTSDTGELFF
TRBV5-1	CASSLAPPPANEKLFF
TRBV5-5	CASSLPRGLVAFF
TRBV5-1	CASSLDPISEYNSPLHF
TRBV7-8	CASSSWGGQEVQETQYF
TRBV7-9	CASSTRLEQYF
TRBV7-8	CASSLSRGQRNQPQHF
TRBV28	CASSPPQAGAYEQYF
TRBV29-1	CSVVRQARNEAFF
TRBV4-2	CASSQDRRGADEAFF
TRBV7-2	CASSVGTGQIGAFF
TRBV3-1/TRBV3-2	CASSPRTGLGEKLFF
TRBV10-2	CASRGGLSTDTQYF
TRBV27	CASSPGGSNTEAFF
TRBV5-1	CASSPGTAYSTDTQYF
TRBV5-1	CASSGARGNEKLFF
TRBV4-1	CASSLFTSTDTQYF
TRBV11-2	CASSLDRSSTDTQYF
TRBV5-6	CASRPSRGGEPDNEQFF
TRBV2	CASEGQGKGYYGYTF
TRBV5-1	CASSFLEANTGELFF
TRBV28	CASSSGQIYGYTF
TRBV6-1	CASSAGSGRGTDTQYF
TRBV28	CASSDRGHYGYTF
TRBV29-1	CSVTRERGEAFF
TRBV5-1	CASSVGTSTYEQYF
TRBV5-1	CASSSQGNTEAFF
TRBV9	CASSVGQRGTDTQYF
TRBV6-5	CASSDSGGHSYEQYF
TRBV30	CAWRAAPYSNQPQHF
TRBV5-4	CASSLPSGGPNTGELFF
TRBV7-6	CASSLARGSYNEQFF
TRBV7-9	CASSSTSQGRVYGYTF
TRBV24-1	CATSDLLRGRSPLHF
TRBV6-5	CASEEFANTGELFF
TRBV28	CASSLVQASGYTF
TRBV5-1	CASSLAPTGNDEKLFF